This T cell receptor beta chain was sequenced for a study of spatial heterogeneity in lung cancer. General study results and limits: The number of expanded tumor alpha and beta chains correlated with mutation number. Of the expanded TCRs, ubiquitous and regional counts tracked the counts of ubiquitous and regional nonsynonymous mutations, respectively.

One entry per CDR3 protein results from TCRdb running MiXCR on the 5' RACE reads. This sample has around 100,000 distinct CDR3 sequences, with around 4.8% found just once. This clonotype was counted at least ten times. No antigen is known for it. Time point specified: sample taken at primary tumor resection. From tumor, nontumor lung or frozen PBMC, whole RNA was taken unsorted for sequencing. The V end lost 1 base, the J end lost 5 bases, and 9 bases lay between the germline ends. Germline CDR1 LNHNV, CDR2 YYDKDF (reference sequence). The CDR3 loop spans 13 amino acids. The sample consisted of lung tumor tissue, taken at surgery. The clonotype originates from a male donor with early-stage non-small cell lung cancer. The J gene is TRBJ2-7, the V gene TRBV15; D not certain. DNA of the CDR3: TGTGCCACCAGCAGAGCCGAACTCCACGAGCAGTACTTC. It codes for CATSRAELHEQYF.